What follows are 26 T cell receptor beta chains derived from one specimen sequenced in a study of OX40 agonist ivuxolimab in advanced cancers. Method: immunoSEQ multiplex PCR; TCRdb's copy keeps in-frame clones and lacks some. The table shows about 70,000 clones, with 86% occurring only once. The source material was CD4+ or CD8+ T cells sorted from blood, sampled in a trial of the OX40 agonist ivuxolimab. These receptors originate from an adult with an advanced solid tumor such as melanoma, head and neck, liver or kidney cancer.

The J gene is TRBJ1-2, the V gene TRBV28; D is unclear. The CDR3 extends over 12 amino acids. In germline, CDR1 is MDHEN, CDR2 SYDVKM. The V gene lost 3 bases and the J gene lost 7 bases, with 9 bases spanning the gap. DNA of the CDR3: TGTGCCAGCAGTTTCAGGCAGTTTGGCTACACCTTC. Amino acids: CASSFRQFGYTF.

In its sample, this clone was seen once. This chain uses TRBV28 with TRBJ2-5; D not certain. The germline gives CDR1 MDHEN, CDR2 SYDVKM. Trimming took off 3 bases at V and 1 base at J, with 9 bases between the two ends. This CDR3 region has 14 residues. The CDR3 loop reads CASSFVQSQETQYF. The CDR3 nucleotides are TGTGCCAGCAGTTTTGTCCAGTCCCAAGAGACCCAGTACTTC. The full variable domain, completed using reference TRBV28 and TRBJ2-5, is DVKVTQSSRYLVKRTGEKVFLECVQDMDHENMFWYRQDPGLGLRLIYFSYDVKMKEKGDIPEGYSVSREKKERFSLILESASTNQTSMYLCASSFVQSQETQYFGPGTRLLVL.

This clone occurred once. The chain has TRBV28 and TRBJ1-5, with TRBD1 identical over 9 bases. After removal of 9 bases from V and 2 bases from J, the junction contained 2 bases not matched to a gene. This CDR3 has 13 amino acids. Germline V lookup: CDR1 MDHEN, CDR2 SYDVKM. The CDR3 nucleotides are TGTGCCAGTCGACAGGGGGGCAATCAGCCCCAGCATTTT. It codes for CASRQGGNQPQHF.

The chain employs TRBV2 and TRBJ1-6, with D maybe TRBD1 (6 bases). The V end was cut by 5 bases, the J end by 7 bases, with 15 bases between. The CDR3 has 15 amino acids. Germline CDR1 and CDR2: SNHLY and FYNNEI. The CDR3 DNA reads TGTGCCAGCAGTCTCCCGACAGGACCAAATTCACCCCTCCACTTT. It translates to CASSLPTGPNSPLHF.

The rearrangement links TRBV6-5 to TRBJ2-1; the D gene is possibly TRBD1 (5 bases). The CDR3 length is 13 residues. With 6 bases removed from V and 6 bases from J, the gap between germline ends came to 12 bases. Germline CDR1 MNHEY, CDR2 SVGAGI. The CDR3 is CASSPVQGNEQFF. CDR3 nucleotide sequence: TGTGCCAGCAGCCCCGTCCAGGGCAATGAGCAGTTCTTC.

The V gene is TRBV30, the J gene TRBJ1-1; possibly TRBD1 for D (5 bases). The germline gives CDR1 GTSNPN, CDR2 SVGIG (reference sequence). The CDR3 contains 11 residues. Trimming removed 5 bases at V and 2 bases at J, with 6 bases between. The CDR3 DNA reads TGTGCCTGGGGGGGAAACACTGAAGCTTTCTTT. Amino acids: CAWGGNTEAFF.

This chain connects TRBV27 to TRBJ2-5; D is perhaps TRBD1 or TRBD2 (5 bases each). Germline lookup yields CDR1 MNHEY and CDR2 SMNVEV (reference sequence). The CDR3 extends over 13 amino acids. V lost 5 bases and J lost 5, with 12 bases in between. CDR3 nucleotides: TGTGCCAGCAGTGAGGGGAAATGGGAGACCCAGTACTTC. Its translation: CASSEGKWETQYF.

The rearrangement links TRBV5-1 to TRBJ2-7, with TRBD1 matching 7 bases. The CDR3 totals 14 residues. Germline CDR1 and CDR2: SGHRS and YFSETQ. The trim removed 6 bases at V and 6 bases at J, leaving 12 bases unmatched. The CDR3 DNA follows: TGCGCCAGCACCGAAGGGACAGTCTCCCTCGAGCAGTACTTC. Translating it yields CASTEGTVSLEQYF.

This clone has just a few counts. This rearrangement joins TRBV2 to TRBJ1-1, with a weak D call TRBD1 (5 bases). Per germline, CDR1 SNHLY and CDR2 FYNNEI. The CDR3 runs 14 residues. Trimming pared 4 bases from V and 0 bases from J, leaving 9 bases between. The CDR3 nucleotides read TGTGCCAGCAGTGGGGGACTTCTGAACACTGAAGCTTTCTTT. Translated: CASSGGLLNTEAFF.

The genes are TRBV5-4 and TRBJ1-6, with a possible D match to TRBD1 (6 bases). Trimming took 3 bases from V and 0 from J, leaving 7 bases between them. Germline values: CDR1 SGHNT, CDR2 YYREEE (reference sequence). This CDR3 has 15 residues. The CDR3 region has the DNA TGTGCCAGCAGCTCGGACAGCTCCTATAATTCACCCCTCCACTTT. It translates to CASSSDSSYNSPLHF. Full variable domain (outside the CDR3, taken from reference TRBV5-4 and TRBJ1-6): ETGVTQSPTHLIKTRGQQVTLRCSSQSGHNTVSWYQQALGQGPQFIFQYYREEENGRGNFPPRFSGLQFPNYSSELNVNALELDDSALYLCASSSDSSYNSPLHFGNGTRLTVT.

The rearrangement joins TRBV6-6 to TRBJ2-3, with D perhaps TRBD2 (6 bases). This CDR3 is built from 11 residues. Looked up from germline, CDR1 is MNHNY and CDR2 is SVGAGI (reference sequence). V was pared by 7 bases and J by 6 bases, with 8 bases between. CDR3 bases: TGTGCCAGCATCCGGGGGGATACGCAGTATTTT. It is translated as CASIRGDTQYF.

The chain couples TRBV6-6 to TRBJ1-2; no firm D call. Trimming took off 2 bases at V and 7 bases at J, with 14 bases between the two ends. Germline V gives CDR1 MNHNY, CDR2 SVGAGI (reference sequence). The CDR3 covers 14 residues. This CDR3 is CASSYDDTPFGYTF. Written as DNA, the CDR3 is TGTGCCAGCAGTTACGACGATACTCCCTTTGGCTACACCTTC.

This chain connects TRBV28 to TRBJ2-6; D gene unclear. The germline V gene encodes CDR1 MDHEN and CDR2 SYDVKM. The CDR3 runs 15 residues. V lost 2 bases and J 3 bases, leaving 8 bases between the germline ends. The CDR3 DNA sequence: TGTGCCAGCAGTTTAGTGGCCCGTGGGGCCAACGTCCTGACTTTC. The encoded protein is CASSLVARGANVLTF. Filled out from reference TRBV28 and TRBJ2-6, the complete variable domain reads DVKVTQSSRYLVKRTGEKVFLECVQDMDHENMFWYRQDPGLGLRLIYFSYDVKMKEKGDIPEGYSVSREKKERFSLILESASTNQTSMYLCASSLVARGANVLTFGAGSRLTVL.

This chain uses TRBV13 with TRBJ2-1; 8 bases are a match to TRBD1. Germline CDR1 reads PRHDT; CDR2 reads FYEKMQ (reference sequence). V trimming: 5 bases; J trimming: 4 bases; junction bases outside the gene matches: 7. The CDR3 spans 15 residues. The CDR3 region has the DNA TGTGCCAGCAGCCCGGGACAGGAGACTTACAATGAGCAGTTCTTC. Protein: CASSPGQETYNEQFF.

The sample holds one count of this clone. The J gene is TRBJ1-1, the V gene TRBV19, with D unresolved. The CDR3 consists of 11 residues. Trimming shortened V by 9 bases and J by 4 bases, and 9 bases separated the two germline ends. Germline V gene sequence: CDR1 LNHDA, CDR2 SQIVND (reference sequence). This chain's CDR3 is CASLEGTEAFF. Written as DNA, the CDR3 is TGTGCCAGCCTAGAGGGCACTGAAGCTTTCTTT.

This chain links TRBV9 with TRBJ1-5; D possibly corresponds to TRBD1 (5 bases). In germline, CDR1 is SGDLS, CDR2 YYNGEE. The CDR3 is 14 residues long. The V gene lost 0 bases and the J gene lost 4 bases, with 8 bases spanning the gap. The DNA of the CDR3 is TGTGCCAGCAGCGTAGATGGGGGGAATCAGCCCCAGCATTTT. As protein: CASSVDGGNQPQHF.

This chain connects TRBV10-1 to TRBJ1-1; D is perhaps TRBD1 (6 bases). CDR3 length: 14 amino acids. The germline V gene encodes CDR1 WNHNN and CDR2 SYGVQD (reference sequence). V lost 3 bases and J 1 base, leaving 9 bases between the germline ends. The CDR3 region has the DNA TGCGCCAGCAGTGAAAGGACAGAGAACACTGAAGCTTTCTTT. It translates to CASSERTENTEAFF.

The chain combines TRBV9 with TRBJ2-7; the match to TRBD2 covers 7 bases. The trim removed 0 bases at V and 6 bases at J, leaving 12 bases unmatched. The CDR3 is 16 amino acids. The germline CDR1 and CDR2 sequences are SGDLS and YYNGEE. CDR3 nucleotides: TGTGCCAGCAGCGTAGCAGGTGTCGGGGCTAGCGGCGAGCAGTACTTC. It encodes CASSVAGVGASGEQYF.

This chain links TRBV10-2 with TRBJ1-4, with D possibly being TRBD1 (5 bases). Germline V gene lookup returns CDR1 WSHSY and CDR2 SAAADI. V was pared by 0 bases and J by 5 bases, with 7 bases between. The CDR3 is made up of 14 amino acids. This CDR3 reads CASSESRVNEKLFF. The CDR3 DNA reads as TGCGCCAGCAGTGAGTCCAGGGTAAATGAAAAACTGTTTTTT.

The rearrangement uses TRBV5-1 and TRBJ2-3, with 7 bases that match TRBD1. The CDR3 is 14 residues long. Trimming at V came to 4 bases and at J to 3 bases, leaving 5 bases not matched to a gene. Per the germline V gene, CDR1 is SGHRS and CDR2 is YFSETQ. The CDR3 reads CASSPGQETDTQYF. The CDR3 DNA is TGCGCCAGCAGCCCCGGACAGGAGACAGATACGCAGTATTTT.

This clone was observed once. The CDR3 is CATSRKSGGYQPQHF. CDR3 DNA: TGTGCCACCAGCAGAAAGTCCGGGGGGTATCAGCCCCAGCATTTT. V is TRBV15 and J is TRBJ1-5; tentative D call: TRBD1 (5 bases). This CDR3 spans 15 amino acids. Between the trimmed V and J ends, which lost 2 bases and 5 bases, there was a span of 13 bases. Looked up from germline, CDR1 is LNHNV and CDR2 is YYDKDF (reference sequence).

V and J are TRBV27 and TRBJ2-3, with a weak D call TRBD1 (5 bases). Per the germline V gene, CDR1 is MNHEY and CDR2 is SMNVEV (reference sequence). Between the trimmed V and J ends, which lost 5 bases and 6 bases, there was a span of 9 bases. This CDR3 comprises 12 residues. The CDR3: CASSPGSDTQYF. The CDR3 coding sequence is TGTGCCAGCAGTCCAGGGTCGGATACGCAGTATTTT.

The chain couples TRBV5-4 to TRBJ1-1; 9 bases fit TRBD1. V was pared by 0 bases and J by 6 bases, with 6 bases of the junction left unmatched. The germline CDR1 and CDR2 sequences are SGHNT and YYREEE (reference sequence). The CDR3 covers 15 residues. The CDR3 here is CASSLAQGAFSEAFF. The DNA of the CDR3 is TGTGCCAGCAGCTTGGCACAGGGGGCCTTCTCTGAAGCTTTCTTT.

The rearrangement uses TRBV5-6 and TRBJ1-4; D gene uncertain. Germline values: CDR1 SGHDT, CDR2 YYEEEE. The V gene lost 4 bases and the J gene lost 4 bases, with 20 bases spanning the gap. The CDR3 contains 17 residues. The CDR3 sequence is CASSELALSVYNEKLFF. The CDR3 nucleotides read TGTGCCAGCAGCGAACTCGCGCTGTCAGTCTATAATGAAAAACTGTTTTTT.

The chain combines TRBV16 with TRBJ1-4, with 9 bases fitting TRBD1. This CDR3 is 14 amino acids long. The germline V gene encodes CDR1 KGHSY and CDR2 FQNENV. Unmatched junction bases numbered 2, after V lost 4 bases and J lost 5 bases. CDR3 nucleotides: TGTGCCAGCAGCCTGGGACAGGGAAATGAAAAACTGTTTTTT. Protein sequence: CASSLGQGNEKLFF. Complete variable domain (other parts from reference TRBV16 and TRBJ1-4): GEEVAQTPKHLVRGEGQKAKLYCAPIKGHSYVFWYQQVLKNEFKFLISFQNENVFDETGMPKERFSAKCLPNSPCSLEIQATKLEDSAVYFCASSLGQGNEKLFFGSGTQLSVL.

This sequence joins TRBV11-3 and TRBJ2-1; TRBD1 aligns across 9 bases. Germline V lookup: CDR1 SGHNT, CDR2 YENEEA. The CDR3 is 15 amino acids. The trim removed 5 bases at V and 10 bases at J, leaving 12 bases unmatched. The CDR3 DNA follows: TGTGCCAGCAGCCCCGGGACAGGGACTTCCTCGGAGCAGTTCTTC. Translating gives CASSPGTGTSSEQFF.